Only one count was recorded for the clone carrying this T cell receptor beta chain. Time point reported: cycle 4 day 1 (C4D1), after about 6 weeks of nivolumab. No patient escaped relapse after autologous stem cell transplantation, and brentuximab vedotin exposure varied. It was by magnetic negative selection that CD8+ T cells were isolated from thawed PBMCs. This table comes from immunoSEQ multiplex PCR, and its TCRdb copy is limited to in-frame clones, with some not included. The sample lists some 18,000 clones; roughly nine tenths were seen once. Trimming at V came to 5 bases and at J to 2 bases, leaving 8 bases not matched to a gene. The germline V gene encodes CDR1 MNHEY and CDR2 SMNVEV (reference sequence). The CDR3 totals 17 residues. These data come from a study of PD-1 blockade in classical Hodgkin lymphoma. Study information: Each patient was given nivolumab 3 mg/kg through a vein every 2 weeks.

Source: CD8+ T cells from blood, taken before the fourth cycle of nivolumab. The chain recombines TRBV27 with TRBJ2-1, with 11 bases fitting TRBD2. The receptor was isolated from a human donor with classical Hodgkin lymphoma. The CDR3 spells CASSPPPTSGTYNEQFF. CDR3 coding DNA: TGTGCCAGCAGTCCCCCCCCGACTAGCGGGACCTACAATGAGCAGTTCTTC.